These 30 T cell receptor beta chains were all obtained from the same sample, sequenced in a study of blood T cells in healthy people across ages. The use of a sample-barcoded 5' primer and a J-beta primer mix characterized a second PCR of about 6 to 12 cycles. TCRdb used MiXCR to reprocess the 5' RACE reads, holding one entry per CDR3 protein. The sample consists of 800,000 or so distinct CDR3 sequences, roughly 25% of them appearing once. These data are also associated with another study on T cells of mothers and their children.

The sample was blood. The origin of the receptors is a boy aged 5-17 years in good health.

This chain joins TRBV7-6 and TRBJ2-3, with D possibly TRBD2 on 5 matching bases. This CDR3 is 15 amino acids long. Germline V gives CDR1 SGHVS, CDR2 FNYEAQ. The V gene lost 2 bases and the J gene lost 2 bases, with 11 bases spanning the gap. CDR3 in DNA: TGTGCCAGCAGCTTACTAGCAGCAGCCACAGATACGCAGTATTTT. Translation gives CASSLLAAATDTQYF.

In its sample, this clonotype was seen a few times. V and J are TRBV19 and TRBJ1-2; 7 bases are shared with TRBD1. Germline CDR1 is LNHDA and CDR2 is SQIVND (reference sequence). Losses at the gene ends were 3 bases for V and 4 bases for J; bases not matched to a gene: 5. The CDR3 totals 14 residues. The CDR3 nucleotides read TGTGCCAGTAGTATGGGACAGTTGCGCTATGGCTACACCTTC. Encoded protein: CASSMGQLRYGYTF.

The rearrangement uses TRBV4-1 and TRBJ2-5; unclear D gene. The J call may be in error: the DNA end matches TRBJ2-7 better. Germline values: CDR1 MGHRA, CDR2 YSYEKL. CDR3 length: 15 residues. The CDR3: CASSQESPTSYEQYF. The CDR3 nucleotides read TGCGCCAGCAGCCAAGAGTCACCTACCTCCTACGAGCAGTACTTC.

This clonotype was counted only a few times. The V and J genes are TRBV20-1 and TRBJ2-7, with 9 bases aligning to TRBD2. This CDR3 region has 12 residues. V was pared by 6 bases and J by 6 bases, with 6 bases of the junction left unmatched. In germline, CDR1 is DFQATT, CDR2 SNEGSKA (reference sequence). In DNA, the CDR3 is TGCAGTGCGCGGGGACTAGCCAGCGAGCAGTACTTC. Its protein product is CSARGLASEQYF.

The chain uses TRBV6-2 or TRBV6-3 and TRBJ2-1; maybe TRBD2 (6 bases). The CDR3 totals 16 residues. Germline V gene lookup returns CDR1 MNHEY and CDR2 SVGEGT. V lost 6 bases and J 3 bases, leaving 18 bases between the germline ends. In DNA, the CDR3 is TGTGCCAGCAGCCCGAATCGACTAGGGGTCTACAATGAGCAGTTCTTC. Amino acid sequence: CASSPNRLGVYNEQFF.

The chain is built from TRBV21-1 and TRBJ1-3; TRBD1, the table's D call, lacks a check against the DNA. TRBV21-1 is flagged as a pseudogene. This CDR3 comprises 14 residues. For the CDR3, the DNA is TGTGCCAGCAGCAAGGGAGAGGGAGGAAACACCATATATTTT. This gives the protein CASSKGEGGNTIYF.

Regarding this clonotype: A much larger clone sits a single nucleotide away, making a read error possible. The CDR3 loop reads CSAGVDMQYF. The DNA for the CDR3 is TGCAGTGCAGGGGTGGATATGCAGTATTTT. The chain uses TRBV20-1 and TRBJ2-3; weak D call: TRBD1 (5 bases). The CDR3 has 10 residues. Germline V gives CDR1 DFQATT, CDR2 SNEGSKA (reference sequence).

This clonotype was detected only a few times. This chain uses TRBV19 with TRBJ2-6, with 11 positions matching TRBD1. CDR3 length: 18 residues. Germline CDR1 and CDR2: LNHDA and SQIVND (reference sequence). The trim removed 5 bases at V and 0 bases at J, leaving 6 bases unmatched. Here the CDR3 DNA reads TGTGCCAGTAGTCCTAGGACAGGGGGCCTCTCTGGGGCCAACGTCCTGACTTTC. As protein: CASSPRTGGLSGANVLTF.

The chain joins TRBV2 to TRBJ1-5; a possible D gene is TRBD1 (6 bases). The CDR3 has 16 amino acids. Trimming removed 4 bases from V and 4 bases from J, with 17 bases in between. CDR1 is SNHLY and CDR2 is FYNNEI in the germline V gene. CDR3 sequence reads: CASSGIQGSRNQPQHF. CDR3 sequence (DNA): TGTGCCAGCAGTGGCATACAGGGCTCTAGGAATCAGCCCCAGCATTTT. Looking up the rest from reference TRBV2 and TRBJ1-5 gives the full variable domain: EPEVTQTPSHQVTQMGQEVILRCVPISNHLYFYWYRQILGQKVEFLVSFYNNEISEKSEIFDDQFSVERPDGSNFTLKIRSTKLEDSAMYFCASSGIQGSRNQPQHFGDGTRLSIL.

The chain couples TRBV20-1 to TRBJ2-7; D gene uncertain. The V end was cut by 5 bases, the J end by 5 bases, with 13 bases between. This CDR3 contains 12 residues. The V gene's germline CDR1 is DFQATT and CDR2 SNEGSKA (reference sequence). The CDR3 sequence is CSAPRTWHEQYF. As DNA, the CDR3 is TGCAGTGCTCCCCGGACCTGGCACGAGCAGTACTTC.

This clonotype has more than one count but fewer than ten. The chain couples TRBV9 to TRBJ2-1, with D possibly being TRBD2 (6 bases). This CDR3 region has 16 residues. Per the germline V gene, CDR1 is SGDLS and CDR2 is YYNGEE. V lost 3 bases and J lost 2, with 15 bases in between. CDR3 protein: CASSGPQRGTYNEQFF. The CDR3, as DNA: TGTGCCAGCAGCGGGCCCCAACGGGGGACCTACAATGAGCAGTTCTTC. The full variable domain, its missing parts supplied by reference TRBV9 and TRBJ2-1, is DSGVTQTPKHLITATGQRVTLRCSPRSGDLSVYWYQQSLDQGLQFLIQYYNGEERAKGNILERFSAQQFPDLHSELNLSSLELGDSALYFCASSGPQRGTYNEQFFGPGTRLTVL.

In its sample, this clonotype was seen a few times. This chain joins TRBV9 and TRBJ2-1, with 12 bases aligning to TRBD1. The CDR3 contains 15 residues. V was clipped by 3 bases and J by 7 bases; unmatched bases: 5. The V gene's germline CDR1 is SGDLS and CDR2 YYNGEE. CDR3 sequence: CASSEGTGGRNEQFF. The DNA of the CDR3 is TGTGCCAGCAGCGAGGGGACAGGGGGCAGGAATGAGCAGTTCTTC.

In this sample, this clonotype turned up a few times. V and J are TRBV28 and TRBJ2-5; 8 nucleotides match TRBD2. The CDR3 is made up of 18 amino acids. CDR1 and CDR2 (germline): MDHEN, SYDVKM. V was clipped by 3 bases and J by 5 bases; unmatched bases: 17. The CDR3 region is CASSFSLRPGGPGETQYF. In DNA, the CDR3 is TGTGCCAGCAGTTTTTCCCTCCGACCGGGAGGGCCAGGGGAGACCCAGTACTTC.

V gene TRBV20-1 combines with J gene TRBJ2-6; TRBD1 or TRBD2 may be the D gene (5 bases each). CDR1 and CDR2 from the germline V gene are DFQATT and SNEGSKA (reference sequence). The CDR3 covers 17 residues. With 3 bases removed from V and 0 bases from J, the gap between germline ends came to 15 bases. The CDR3 DNA follows: TGCAGTGCTAGCCGGGACGGCCGCGTCTCTGGGGCCAACGTCCTGACTTTC. Translated, it gives CSASRDGRVSGANVLTF.

For this clonotype: The CDR3 does not end in the conserved phenylalanine or tryptophan, so this is likely a read error. The rearrangement joins TRBV28 to TRBJ1-1, with a weak D call TRBD1 (6 bases). This CDR3 contains 13 residues. CDR1 is MDHEN, CDR2 SYDVKM, per germline. Trimming left V 2 bases short and J 5 bases short, with 9 bases between. The CDR3 loop reads CASSLVGGTEAFS. The CDR3, as DNA: TGTGCCAGCAGTTTAGTAGGGGGTACTGAAGCTTTCTCT.

This clonotype showed up just a few times. The chain recombines TRBV29-1 with TRBJ2-5, with TRBD1 matching over 10 bases. The J call could be wrong; TRBJ2-1 is a better fit for the DNA end. This CDR3 comprises 13 residues. Germline V lookup: CDR1 SQVTM, CDR2 ANQGSEA. In DNA, the CDR3 is TGCAGCGGGCTTAGGACAGGGGGGTATGAGCAGTTCTTC. It yields the protein CSGLRTGGYEQFF.

The rearrangement links TRBV7-9 to TRBJ2-7; no clear D. The CDR3 is made up of 15 amino acids. Germline-derived CDR1 and CDR2 are SEHNR and FQNEAQ (reference sequence). V gave up 1 base and J gave up 5 bases, with 15 bases separating them. The CDR3 sequence is CASSLVSTSNHEQYF. The CDR3 bases are TGTGCCAGCAGCTTAGTTTCGACTTCTAACCACGAGCAGTACTTC. Full variable domain (rest looked up from reference TRBV7-9 and TRBJ2-7): DTGVSQNPRHKITKRGQNVTFRCDPISEHNRLYWYRQTLGQGPEFLTYFQNEAQLEKSRLLSDRFSAERPKGSFSTLEIQRTEQGDSAMYLCASSLVSTSNHEQYFGPGTRLTVT.

The rearrangement joins TRBV20-1 to TRBJ2-7; 7 bases agree with TRBD2. Losses at the gene ends were 5 bases for V and 0 bases for J; bases not matched to a gene: 10. Germline CDR1 and CDR2: DFQATT and SNEGSKA (reference sequence). The CDR3 covers 15 residues. The CDR3 nucleotides are TGCAGTGCTGAGTCGGAGCGGGGTTCCTCCTACGAGCAGTACTTC. Its protein product is CSAESERGSSYEQYF.

This clonotype was observed once. The V gene is TRBV4-3, the J gene TRBJ1-2; 11 bases line up with TRBD1. CDR3 size: 14 residues. Germline V gene data show CDR1 as LGHNA and CDR2 as YSLEER. V lost 0 bases, J lost 8 bases, and 2 bases stayed unmatched. CDR3 sequence: CASSQEGTGGGYTF. The CDR3 DNA reads as TGCGCCAGCAGCCAAGAGGGGACAGGGGGGGGCTACACCTTC.

This chain connects TRBV7-9 to TRBJ1-6; D is undetermined. This CDR3 has 14 residues. V shed 2 bases and J shed 6 bases, with 8 bases lying between them. The germline CDR1 and CDR2 sequences are SEHNR and FQNEAQ (reference sequence). CDR3 sequence: CASSLTEGNSPLHF. For the CDR3, the DNA is TGTGCCAGCAGCTTAACAGAGGGTAATTCACCCCTCCACTTT.

The CDR3 nucleotides are TGTGCCAGCACCCAGGGACAGACCTACGAGCAGTACTTC. Translating it yields CASTQGQTYEQYF. The chain uses TRBV12-3 or TRBV12-4 and TRBJ2-5; 7 bases match TRBD1. The tail of the sequence fits TRBJ2-7 better, so the J call may be wrong. The CDR3 has 13 residues.

This clonotype was counted between two and nine times. The chain employs TRBV12-3 or TRBV12-4 and TRBJ1-2; D possibly corresponds to TRBD1 (5 bases). The CDR3 is made up of 13 amino acids. V lost 8 bases and J 4 bases, leaving 14 bases between the germline ends. DNA for the CDR3: TGTGCCAGCTCCTTGGAGGGGTTCTATGGCTACACCTTC. Its protein is CASSLEGFYGYTF.

This clonotype has just a few counts. This chain joins TRBV18 and TRBJ2-7; the match to TRBD1 covers 7 bases. Germline V gene data show CDR1 as KGHSH and CDR2 as LQKENI. The junction had 6 bases not matched to a gene; V was cut back by 6 bases and J by 1 base. The CDR3 spans 14 residues. The CDR3 DNA reads TGTGCCAGCTCCCACGGACAGGTATCCTACGAGCAGTACTTC. Protein product: CASSHGQVSYEQYF.

This clonotype has more than one count but fewer than ten. V and J are TRBV5-5 and TRBJ2-5; 7 bases agree with TRBD2. Trimming at V came to 4 bases and at J to 5 bases, leaving 8 bases not matched to a gene. The CDR3 is 14 amino acids. The V gene's germline CDR1 is SGHKS and CDR2 YYEKEE (reference sequence). CDR3 amino acids: CASSPPGTTETQYF. The CDR3 DNA follows: TGTGCCAGCAGCCCCCCCGGGACTACGGAGACCCAGTACTTC.

The rearrangement joins TRBV4-1 to TRBJ2-5, with unresolved D. Gene TRBJ2-7 matches the end of the DNA better, so the J call may be wrong. The germline V gene encodes CDR1 MGHRA and CDR2 YSYEKL. The CDR3 extends over 16 amino acids. The CDR3 reads CASSQGSQRGAYEQYF. The CDR3 DNA sequence: TGCGCCAGCAGCCAAGGGTCCCAGCGCGGCGCCTACGAGCAGTACTTC.

Only a few counts were recorded for this clonotype. The chain carries TRBV29-1 and TRBJ2-7; D is undetermined. Germline V lookup: CDR1 SQVTM, CDR2 ANQGSEA. V lost 0 bases, J lost 0 bases, and 6 bases lay in between. This CDR3 is 13 amino acids long. CDR3 coding DNA: TGCAGCGTTGAAGATCCGAGCTCCTACGAGCAGTACTTC. Translation: CSVEDPSSYEQYF.

In this sample, this clonotype turned up a few times. The chain is built from TRBV12-3 or TRBV12-4 and TRBJ1-2; D might be TRBD1 (5 bases). This CDR3 has 12 amino acids. V was pared by 5 bases and J by 4 bases, with 8 bases between. The CDR3 is CASSTGLYGYTF. Here the CDR3 DNA reads TGTGCCAGCAGTACGGGACTCTATGGCTACACCTTC.

This rearrangement joins TRBV7-2 to TRBJ2-7, with 7 nucleotides matching TRBD1. The CDR3 is made up of 16 amino acids. V shed 1 base and J 5 bases; nucleotides not matched to a gene: 11. Germline V gives CDR1 SGHTA, CDR2 FQGNSA. The CDR3 DNA reads as TGTGCCAGCAGCTTAGGGGCCAGGGACAGCAAAGACGAGCAGTACTTC. Translation gives CASSLGARDSKDEQYF.

V usage is TRBV20-1 and J usage is TRBJ1-5, with TRBD1 matching 7 bases. Germline trimming cut 6 bases from V and 7 bases from J; bases unmatched to any gene: 9. In germline, CDR1 is DFQATT, CDR2 SNEGSKA (reference sequence). This CDR3 region has 13 residues. DNA for the CDR3: TGCAGTGCCCACACAGGGGTCCGCCAGCCCCAGCATTTT. This encodes CSAHTGVRQPQHF.

The V call is TRBV21-1, the J call TRBJ2-2. TRBV21-1 is noted as a pseudogene. The CDR3 covers 15 residues. This CDR3 is CASSKANSFTGELFF. The CDR3 region has the DNA TGTGCCAGCAGCAAAGCCAACAGCTTCACCGGGGAGCTGTTTTTT.